Presented here are 15 T cell receptor beta chains from one specimen sequenced in a study of CD8 T cells in Susac syndrome. Reverse transcription of roughly 0.5 to 1 ug RNA was carried out with random hexamers. TCRdb processed the immunoSEQ multiplex PCR reads anew with MiXCR; each CDR3 protein has one entry. The profile covers some 300,000 distinct CDR3 sequences, with 85% appearing a single time and about 0.11% taken by the ten largest. What was sequenced was CD8+ T cells from PBMCs. These receptors were collected from a human donor with multiple sclerosis.

The CDR3 DNA reads as TGTGCCAGCAGCTCAGGCACTAACACTGAAGCTTTCTTT. Translation gives CASSSGTNTEAFF. The chain couples TRBV7-9 to TRBJ1-1; no clear D. Germline V gives CDR1 SEHNR, CDR2 FQNEAQ (reference sequence). The CDR3 totals 13 residues. V lost 4 bases, J lost 2 bases, and 8 bases lay in between.

Points on this clonotype: Relative to the germline gene, one junction end is altered; a read error may explain this. V gene TRBV12-3 or TRBV12-4 combines with J gene TRBJ2-2; D remains unclear. The CDR3 spans 12 residues. CDR3 coding DNA: TGTGCTAGCAGTCGCTTGGCCGGGGAGCTGTTTTTT. It codes for CASSRLAGELFF.

The rearrangement links TRBV2 to TRBJ2-5; D not resolved. Deletions cut 2 bases from V and 5 bases from J, with 9 bases between. Per the germline V gene, CDR1 is SNHLY and CDR2 is FYNNEI. This CDR3 region has 13 residues. The CDR3 DNA sequence: TGTGCCAGCAGTGAAAAGGGTACGGAGACCCAGTACTTC. Its protein product is CASSEKGTETQYF.

V usage is TRBV9 and J usage is TRBJ2-7; D ambiguous. V was shortened by 0 bases and J by 5 bases, with 12 bases between the two germline ends. This CDR3 contains 14 residues. Germline assignment: CDR1 SGDLS and CDR2 YYNGEE. Here the CDR3 DNA reads TGTGCCAGCAGCGTAGGTCCTGCCCCTAACGAGCAGTACTTC. It yields the protein CASSVGPAPNEQYF.

V and J are TRBV6-1 and TRBJ2-3; 8 positions agree with TRBD2. The CDR3 runs 17 residues. The junction had 13 bases not matched to a gene; V was cut back by 6 bases and J by 2 bases. Germline V gene data show CDR1 as MNHNS and CDR2 as SASEGT. The CDR3 is CASSPHRGSGTTDTQYF. CDR3 in DNA: TGTGCCAGCAGCCCTCATCGGGGTAGCGGGACCACAGATACGCAGTATTTT.

The gene calls are TRBV9 and TRBJ2-1; TRBD2 matches 8 bases. The CDR3 runs 18 residues. The germline gives CDR1 SGDLS, CDR2 YYNGEE. Trimming removed 1 base from V and 0 bases from J; junction bases left unmatched: 9. CDR3 in DNA: TGTGCCAGCAGCGTAAGCGGGGGTACCTGGAGCTCCTACAATGAGCAGTTCTTC. This encodes CASSVSGGTWSSYNEQFF.

V and J are TRBV3-1 and TRBJ2-1; possibly TRBD2 for D (5 bases). Germline loops: CDR1 LGHDT, CDR2 YNNKEL (reference sequence). The CDR3 totals 19 residues. V was trimmed by 2 bases and J by 0 bases, leaving 20 bases between them. The CDR3 nucleotides read TGTGCCAGCAGCCAATACCAGCGCGGGCCGGAGAGCTCCTACAATGAGCAGTTCTTC. Translated: CASSQYQRGPESSYNEQFF.

CDR3 residues: CASSVIRGANSPLHF. Here the CDR3 DNA reads TGTGCCAGCAGTGTAATACGGGGGGCCAATTCACCCCTCCACTTT. The V and J genes are TRBV28 and TRBJ1-6; TRBD1 might be the D (6 bases). The CDR3 is 15 amino acids. Germline CDR1 reads MDHEN; CDR2 reads SYDVKM. The V and J ends lost 5 bases and 7 bases respectively, with 15 bases between them.

The chain recombines TRBV2 with TRBJ1-5; D not certain. V was trimmed by 5 bases and J by 0 bases, leaving 20 bases between them. Germline-derived CDR1 and CDR2 are SNHLY and FYNNEI. CDR3 size: 18 residues. The CDR3 sequence: CASSTYRASSDSNQPQHF. As DNA, the CDR3 is TGTGCCAGCAGTACATACCGGGCCTCATCGGATAGCAATCAGCCCCAGCATTTT.

The chain combines TRBV7-9 with TRBJ1-1; the D is unclear. V lost 6 bases, J lost 8 bases, and 16 bases lay in between. This CDR3 is built from 13 residues. Germline CDR1 reads SEHNR; CDR2 reads FQNEAQ (reference sequence). The CDR3 sequence is CASREGGKEEAFF. Here the CDR3 DNA reads TGTGCCAGCAGGGAAGGTGGCAAAGAAGAAGCTTTCTTT.

CDR3 in DNA: TGCAGTGCTAGGAGTCGTCAGGCCTATGGCTACACCTTC. It specifies CSARSRQAYGYTF. The chain has TRBV20-1 and TRBJ1-2, with D unclear. This CDR3 is built from 13 residues. The V end was cut by 3 bases, the J end by 4 bases, with 12 bases between. Germline V gene data show CDR1 as DFQATT and CDR2 as SNEGSKA (reference sequence).

V is TRBV5-4 and J is TRBJ2-3; 9 nucleotides match TRBD2. Germline-derived CDR1 and CDR2 are SGHNT and YYREEE (reference sequence). The length of the CDR3 is 18 residues. J gave up 3 bases and V 1 base, and 12 bases lay outside the gene matches. In DNA, the CDR3 is TGTGCCAGCAGCTTGAAACCTAGCGGGATCGGTAAGACAGATACGCAGTATTTT. This sequence encodes CASSLKPSGIGKTDTQYF.

The chain is built from TRBV20-1 and TRBJ2-1, with D perhaps matching TRBD2 (6 bases). CDR1 is DFQATT, CDR2 SNEGSKA, per germline (reference sequence). The V and J ends lost 4 bases and 7 bases respectively, with 23 bases between them. This CDR3 has 16 amino acids. The CDR3 here is CSAIEGRAGRGNEQFF. CDR3 coding DNA: TGCAGTGCTATCGAGGGGCGAGCGGGCCGGGGTAATGAGCAGTTCTTC.

V usage is TRBV7-2 and J usage is TRBJ2-2; maybe TRBD2 (6 bases). V lost 6 bases to trimming and J lost 4 bases, with 18 bases between them. The CDR3 spans 16 residues. Germline V gene sequence: CDR1 SGHTA, CDR2 FQGNSA. CDR3: CASSPGYPGGTGELFF. CDR3 coding DNA: TGTGCCAGCAGTCCGGGATACCCCGGGGGCACCGGGGAGCTGTTTTTT.

The chain is built from TRBV27 and TRBJ2-5, with 13 bases lining up with TRBD2. There are 16 residues in the CDR3. The V and J ends lost 5 bases and 5 bases, in that order; junction bases with no gene match: 8. The germline CDR1 and CDR2 sequences are MNHEY and SMNVEV (reference sequence). CDR3: CASSLGLAGVGETQYF. CDR3 coding DNA: TGTGCCAGCAGTCTAGGACTAGCGGGAGTGGGTGAGACCCAGTACTTC.